This T cell receptor beta chain was obtained from a study of T cell responses to AZD1222 COVID-19 vaccine. General observations from the study: Targets within unmutated variant regions were reportedly found for nearly half of spike-specific TCRs. The donor cohort was predominantly white British with a female majority, and clonal diversity may have been underestimated.

Generated by immunoSEQ multiplex PCR, the TCRdb table keeps only in-frame clones and is missing some. This table holds fewer than 200,000 clones, 85% to 95% found once. Germline-derived CDR1 and CDR2 are LGHNA and YNFKEQ. The junction had 9 bases not matched to a gene; V was cut back by 2 bases and J by 2 bases. This CDR3 region has 19 residues. A note on this clone: Its antigen is currently unknown.

Sequencing used peripheral blood, obtained on day 0 of AZD1222 vaccination. The chain links TRBV4-2 to TRBJ2-6; 10 bases are a match to TRBD1. The sequence was obtained from an adult in good health. CDR3 in amino acids: CASSQTSGTGVAGANVLTF. The CDR3, as DNA: TGTGCCAGCAGCCAAACTTCCGGGACAGGGGTCGCTGGGGCCAACGTCCTGACTTTC.